This T cell receptor (beta chain) is drawn from a study of shared clonotypes between healthy human individuals. Study-level background: For every donor, three CD4 naive, three CD4 memory, two CD8 naive and one CD8 memory plates were used. Study observations and caveats: Sampling was confined to blood; repertoires within tissues likely differ. Estimated richness was generally greater in naive than memory subsets.

Investigators divided CD4+ cells into CD45RA+ naive and CD45RA-negative memory subsets. Germline assignment: CDR1 SNHLY and CDR2 FYNNEI. With 7 bases removed from V and 3 bases from J, the gap between germline ends came to 7 bases. The CDR3 covers 11 residues. TCRdb's table, derived via immunoSEQ multiplex PCR, lists solely in-frame clones and lacks some. Of over 1.4 million clones listed, around 95% are singletons. About this clone: The antigen is unknown. Within the sample, other DNA sequences also encode this same CDR3.

V is TRBV2 and J is TRBJ2-7, with D tentatively TRBD1 or TRBD2 (6 bases each). Sequenced: naive CD4+ T cells sorted from blood. Subset in this sample: CD45RA+ positively selected. The sequence was collected from a man aged 25 to 40 in good health. The CDR3 DNA follows: TGTGCCAGCAAGGGGGGCTACGAGCAGTACTTC. This encodes CASKGGYEQYF.